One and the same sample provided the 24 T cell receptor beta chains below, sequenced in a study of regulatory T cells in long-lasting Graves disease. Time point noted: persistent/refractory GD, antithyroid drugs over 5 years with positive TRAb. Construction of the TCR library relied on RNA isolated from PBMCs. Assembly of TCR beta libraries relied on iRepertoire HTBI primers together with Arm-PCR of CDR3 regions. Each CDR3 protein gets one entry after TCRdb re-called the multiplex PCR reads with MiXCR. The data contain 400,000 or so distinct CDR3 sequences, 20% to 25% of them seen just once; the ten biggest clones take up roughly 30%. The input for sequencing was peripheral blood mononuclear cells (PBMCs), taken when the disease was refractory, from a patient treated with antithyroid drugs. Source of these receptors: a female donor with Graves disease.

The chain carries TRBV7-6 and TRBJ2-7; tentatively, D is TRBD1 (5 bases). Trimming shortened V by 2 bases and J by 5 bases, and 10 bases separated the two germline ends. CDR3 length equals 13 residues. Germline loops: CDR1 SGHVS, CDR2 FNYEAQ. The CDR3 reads CASSLTQGHEQYF. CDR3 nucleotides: TGTGCCAGCAGCTTAACCCAGGGCCACGAGCAGTACTTC.

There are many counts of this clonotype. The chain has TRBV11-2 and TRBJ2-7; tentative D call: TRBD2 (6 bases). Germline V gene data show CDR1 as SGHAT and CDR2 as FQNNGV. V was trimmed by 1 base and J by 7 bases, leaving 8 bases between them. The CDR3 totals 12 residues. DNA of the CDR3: TGTGCCAGCAGCTTAGGGGCGGGAGAGCAGTACTTC. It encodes CASSLGAGEQYF.

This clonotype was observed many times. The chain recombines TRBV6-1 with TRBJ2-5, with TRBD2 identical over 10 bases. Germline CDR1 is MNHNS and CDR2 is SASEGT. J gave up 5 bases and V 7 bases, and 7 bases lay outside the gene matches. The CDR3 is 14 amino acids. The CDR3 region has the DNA TGTGCCAGCAAAAATAGCGGGAGGAAGGAGACCCAGTACTTC. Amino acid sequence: CASKNSGRKETQYF.

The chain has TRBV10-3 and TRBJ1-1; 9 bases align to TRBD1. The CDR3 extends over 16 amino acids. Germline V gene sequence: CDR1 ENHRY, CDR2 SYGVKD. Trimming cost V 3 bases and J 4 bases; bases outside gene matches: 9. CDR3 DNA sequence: TGTGCCATCAGTGACAAGTCACAGGGGGCTGGCACTGAAGCTTTCTTT. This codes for CAISDKSQGAGTEAFF.

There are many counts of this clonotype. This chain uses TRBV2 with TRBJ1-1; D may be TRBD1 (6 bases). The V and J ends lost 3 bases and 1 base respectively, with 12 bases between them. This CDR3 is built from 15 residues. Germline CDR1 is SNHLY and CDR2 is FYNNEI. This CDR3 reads CASSEAGQRNTEAFF. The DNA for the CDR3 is TGTGCCAGCAGTGAGGCGGGACAACGGAACACTGAAGCTTTCTTT.

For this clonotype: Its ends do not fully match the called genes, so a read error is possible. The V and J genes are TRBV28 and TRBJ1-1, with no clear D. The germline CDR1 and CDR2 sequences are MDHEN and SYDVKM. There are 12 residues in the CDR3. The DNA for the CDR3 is TGTGCCAGCAGCCAGCAAGGAACTGGAGCTTTCTTT. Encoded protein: CASSQQGTGAFF.

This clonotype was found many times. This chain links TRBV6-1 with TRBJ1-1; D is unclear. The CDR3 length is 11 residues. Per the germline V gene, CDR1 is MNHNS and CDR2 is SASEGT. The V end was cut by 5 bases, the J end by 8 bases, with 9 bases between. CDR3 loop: CASSRTEEAFF. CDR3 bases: TGTGCCAGCAGTCGGACGGAGGAAGCTTTCTTT.

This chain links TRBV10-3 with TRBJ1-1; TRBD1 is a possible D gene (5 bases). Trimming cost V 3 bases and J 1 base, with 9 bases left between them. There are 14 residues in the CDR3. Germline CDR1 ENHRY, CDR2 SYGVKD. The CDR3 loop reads CAISDGDRNTEAFF. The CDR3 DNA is TGTGCCATCAGTGACGGAGACAGGAACACTGAAGCTTTCTTT.

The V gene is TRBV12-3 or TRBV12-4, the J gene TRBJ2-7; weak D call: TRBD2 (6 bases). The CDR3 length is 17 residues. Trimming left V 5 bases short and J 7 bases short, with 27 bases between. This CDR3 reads CASSPLPPRDSRREQYF. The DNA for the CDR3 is TGTGCCAGCAGTCCCCTCCCCCCCCGGGACTCTCGCCGGGAGCAGTACTTC.

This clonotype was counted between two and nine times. The CDR3 here is CATSRQPRTTSSYEQYF. DNA for the CDR3: TGTGCCACCTCAAGACAACCAAGGACAACGAGCTCCTACGAGCAGTACTTC. The chain couples TRBV6-2 or TRBV6-3 to TRBJ2-7, with a tentative D call TRBD1 (5 bases). The V end was cut by 10 bases, the J end by 0 bases, with 25 bases between. CDR1 is MNHEY and CDR2 is SVGEGT in the germline V gene. This CDR3 is built from 17 residues.

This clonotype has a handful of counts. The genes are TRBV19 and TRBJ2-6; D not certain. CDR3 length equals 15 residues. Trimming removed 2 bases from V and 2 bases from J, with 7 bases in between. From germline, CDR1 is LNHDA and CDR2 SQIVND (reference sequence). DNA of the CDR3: TGTGCCAGTAGTATAATCCTTACTGGGGCCAACGTCCTGACTTTC. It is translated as CASSIILTGANVLTF.

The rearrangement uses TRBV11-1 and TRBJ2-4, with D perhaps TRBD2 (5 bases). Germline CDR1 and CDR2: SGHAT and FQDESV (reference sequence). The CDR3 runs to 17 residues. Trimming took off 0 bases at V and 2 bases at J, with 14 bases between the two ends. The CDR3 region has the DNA TGTGCCAGCAGCTTAGCGGCGTCAGGAGGCCCCAAAAACATTCAGTACTTC. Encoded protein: CASSLAASGGPKNIQYF.

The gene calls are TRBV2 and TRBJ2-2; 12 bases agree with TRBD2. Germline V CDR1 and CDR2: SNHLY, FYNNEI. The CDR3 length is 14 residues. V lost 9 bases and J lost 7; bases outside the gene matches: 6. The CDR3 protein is CARGLAGSNGELFF. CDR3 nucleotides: TGTGCCAGGGGACTAGCGGGTAGTAACGGGGAGCTGTTTTTT.

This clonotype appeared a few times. Here the CDR3 reads CSVEGGEGTEAFF. The DNA of the CDR3 is TGCAGCGTTGAAGGGGGGGAAGGCACTGAAGCTTTCTTT. The chain joins TRBV29-1 to TRBJ1-1, with TRBD1 as a possible D gene (5 bases). V was trimmed by 1 base and J by 4 bases, leaving 10 bases between them. The V gene's germline CDR1 is SQVTM and CDR2 ANQGSEA. The CDR3 covers 13 residues.

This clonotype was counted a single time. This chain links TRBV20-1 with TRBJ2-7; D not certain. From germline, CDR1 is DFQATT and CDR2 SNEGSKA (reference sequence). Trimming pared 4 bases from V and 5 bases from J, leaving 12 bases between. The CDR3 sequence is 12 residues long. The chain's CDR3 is CSATRRGDEQYF. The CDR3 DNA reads TGCAGTGCTACCAGGCGTGGCGACGAGCAGTACTTC.

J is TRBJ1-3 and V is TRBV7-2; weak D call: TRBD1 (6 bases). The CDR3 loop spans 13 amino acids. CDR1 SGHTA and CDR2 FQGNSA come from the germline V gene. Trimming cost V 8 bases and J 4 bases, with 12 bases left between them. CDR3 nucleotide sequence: TGTGCCAGCGGTGGGGGGCGAGGAAACACCATATATTTT. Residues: CASGGGRGNTIYF.

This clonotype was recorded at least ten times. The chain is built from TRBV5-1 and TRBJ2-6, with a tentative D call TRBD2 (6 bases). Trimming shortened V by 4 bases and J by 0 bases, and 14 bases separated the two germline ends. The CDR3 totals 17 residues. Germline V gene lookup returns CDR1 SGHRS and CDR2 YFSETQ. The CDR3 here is CASSRGTASSGANVLTF. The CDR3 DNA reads TGCGCCAGCAGCCGCGGGACGGCAAGCTCTGGGGCCAACGTCCTGACTTTC.

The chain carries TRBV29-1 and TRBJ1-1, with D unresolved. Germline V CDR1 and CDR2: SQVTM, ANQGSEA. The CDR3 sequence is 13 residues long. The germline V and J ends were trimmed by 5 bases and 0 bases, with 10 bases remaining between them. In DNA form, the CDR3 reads TGCAGCGTTCAGGACGGATTGAACACTGAAGCTTTCTTT. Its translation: CSVQDGLNTEAFF.

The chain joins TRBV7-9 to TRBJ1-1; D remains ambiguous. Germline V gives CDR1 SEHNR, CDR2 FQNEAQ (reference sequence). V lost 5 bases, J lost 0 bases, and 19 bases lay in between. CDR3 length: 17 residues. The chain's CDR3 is CASSTQQKKTVNTEAFF. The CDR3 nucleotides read TGTGCCAGCAGCACCCAACAAAAAAAAACAGTGAACACTGAAGCTTTCTTT.

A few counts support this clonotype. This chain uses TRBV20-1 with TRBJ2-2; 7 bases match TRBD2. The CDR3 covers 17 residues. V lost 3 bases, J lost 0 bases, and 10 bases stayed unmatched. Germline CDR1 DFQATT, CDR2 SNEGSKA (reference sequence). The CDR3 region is CSASGSSGGTNTGELFF. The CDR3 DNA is TGCAGTGCTAGCGGGTCTAGCGGAGGGACGAACACCGGGGAGCTGTTTTTT.

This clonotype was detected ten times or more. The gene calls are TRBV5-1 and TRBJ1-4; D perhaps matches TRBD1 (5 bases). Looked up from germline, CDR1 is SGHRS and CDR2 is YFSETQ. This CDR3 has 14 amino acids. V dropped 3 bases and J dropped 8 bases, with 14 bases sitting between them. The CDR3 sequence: CASSWSGGTEKLFF. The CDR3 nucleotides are TGCGCCAGCAGCTGGTCGGGGGGGACCGAAAAACTGTTTTTT. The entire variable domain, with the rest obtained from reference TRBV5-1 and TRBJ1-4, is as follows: KAGVTQTPRYLIKTRGQQVTLSCSPISGHRSVSWYQQTPGQGLQFLFEYFSETQRNKGNFPGRFSGRQFSNSRSEMNVSTLELGDSALYLCASSWSGGTEKLFFGSGTQLSVL.

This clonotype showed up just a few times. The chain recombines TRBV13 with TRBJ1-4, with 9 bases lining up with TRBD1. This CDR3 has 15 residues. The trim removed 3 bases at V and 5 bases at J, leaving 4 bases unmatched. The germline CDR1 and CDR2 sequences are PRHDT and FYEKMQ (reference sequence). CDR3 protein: CASSFGTGKNEKLFF. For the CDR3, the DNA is TGTGCCAGCAGCTTCGGGACAGGGAAAAATGAAAAACTGTTTTTT.

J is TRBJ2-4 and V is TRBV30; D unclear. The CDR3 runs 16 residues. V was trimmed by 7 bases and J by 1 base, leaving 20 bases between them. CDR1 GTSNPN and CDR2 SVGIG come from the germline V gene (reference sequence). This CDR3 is CAFSWRRTRAKNIQYF. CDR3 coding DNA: TGTGCCTTCTCATGGCGTAGAACTCGGGCCAAAAACATTCAGTACTTC. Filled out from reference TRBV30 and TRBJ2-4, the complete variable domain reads SQTIHQWPATLVQPVGSPLSLECTVEGTSNPNLYWYRQAAGRGLQLLFYSVGIGQISSEVPQNLSASRPQDRQFILSSKKLLLSDSGFYLCAFSWRRTRAKNIQYFGAGTRLSVL.

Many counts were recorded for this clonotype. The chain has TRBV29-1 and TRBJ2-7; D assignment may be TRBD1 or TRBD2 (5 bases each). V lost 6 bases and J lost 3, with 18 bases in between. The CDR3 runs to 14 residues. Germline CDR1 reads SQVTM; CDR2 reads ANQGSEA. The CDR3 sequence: CSVGLGRAIYEQYF. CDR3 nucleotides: TGCAGCGTCGGTTTGGGACGGGCCATCTACGAGCAGTACTTC.